These T cell receptor beta chains were read from a single sample in a study of CD4+ T cells in melanoma. TCRdb keeps only in-frame clones here, not all; method: immunoSEQ multiplex PCR. The data contain 50,000 to 60,000 clones, roughly three quarters of them seen just once; the ten biggest clones take up around 5%. Material: tumor tissue. The receptors come from a human donor with melanoma. Both conserved end residues are part of each CDR3. D genes are given only for firm matches. Clone size is shown for a subset of rows, as once, few, many or a class of expanded clone.

size | J | V | D | DNA | CDR3
NA | TRBJ1-4 | TRBV29-1 | NA | TGCAGCGTTGGTTCCTCTGACAGGCATAATGAAAAACTGTTTTTT | CSVGSSDRHNEKLFF
many | TRBJ2-7 | TRBV19 | NA | TGTGCCAGTAGTATTGTGATCGGGAACTCCTACGAGCAGTACTTC | CASSIVIGNSYEQYF
NA | TRBJ1-1 | TRBV10-3 | NA | TGTGCCATCAGTGGAGGGGGAACTGAAGCTTTCTTT | CAISGGGTEAFF
NA | TRBJ2-3 | TRBV7-2 | TRBD2 | TGTGCCAGCAGCCCTAGCGGGGGGGAGGGTACGCAGTATTTT | CASSPSGGEGTQYF
few | TRBJ2-5 | TRBV4-1 | NA | TGCGCCAGCAGCCCCCTGGGGGTAAAGATAGAGACCCAGTACTTC | CASSPLGVKIETQYF
once | TRBJ2-3 | TRBV30 | NA | TGTGCCTGGGAGAGTGGGGTGACGCAGTATTTT | CAWESGVTQYF
few | TRBJ1-2 | TRBV19 | TRBD1 | TGTGCCAGTAGTACTAGGGACAGGTTACTCTATGGCTACACCTTC | CASSTRDRLLYGYTF
NA | TRBJ2-1 | TRBV7-6 | TRBD2 | TGTGCCAGCAGCGGGGAGGCGACTAGCGGCTACAATGAGCAGTTCTTC | CASSGEATSGYNEQFF
NA | TRBJ2-5 | TRBV7-6 | TRBD1 | TGTGCCAGCACCCTTTATGGGACAGGGGGACAAGAGACCCAGTACTTC | CASTLYGTGGQETQYF
NA | TRBJ1-5 | TRBV27 | NA | TGTGCCAGCAGTTTAGTGAGGGGCAATCAGCCCCAGCATTTT | CASSLVRGNQPQHF
NA | TRBJ2-7 | TRBV11-3 | NA | TGTGCCAGCAGCTTTTCAATGGTTTCCGAGCAGTACTTC | CASSFSMVSEQYF
NA | TRBJ2-7 | TRBV21-1 | NA | TGTGCCAGCAGCAAAGGCCGGGACAGTTACGAGCAGTACTTC | CASSKGRDSYEQYF
NA | TRBJ2-7 | TRBV5-5 | NA | TGTGCCAGCAGCCTCCGGACGGAGCCCTACGAGCAGTACTTC | CASSLRTEPYEQYF
NA | TRBJ2-7 | TRBV9 | NA | TGTGCCAGCAGCGTAGGGGGGGATCCCTACGAGCAGTACTTC | CASSVGGDPYEQYF
NA | TRBJ2-2 | TRBV27 | TRBD1 | TGTGCCAGTTCGTCAGGACAGGGGGCCGGGGAGCTGTTTTTT | CASSSGQGAGELFF
many | TRBJ2-3 | TRBV2 | NA | TGTGCCAGCAGTGGACAGGCTGCGGCAGATACGCAGTATTTT | CASSGQAAADTQYF
NA | TRBJ1-6 | TRBV28 | NA | TGTGCCAGCATTAACACGGCGTTAAGGACACCCCTCCACTTT | CASINTALRTPLHF
NA | TRBJ2-3 | TRBV11-3 | TRBD1 | TGTGCCAGCAGCTTGACAGGGACGGATCCCACAGATACGCAGTATTTT | CASSLTGTDPTDTQYF
NA | TRBJ2-2 | TRBV7-3 | TRBD1 | TGTGCCAGCAGCTTAAGCGACAGGGTCACCGGGGAGCTGTTTTTT | CASSLSDRVTGELFF
NA | TRBJ2-4 | TRBV15 | NA | TGTGCCACCAGCAGTTCAGGGGGGGTAGCCAAAAACATTCAGTACTTC | CATSSSGGVAKNIQYF
NA | TRBJ1-1 | TRBV7-2 | NA | TGTGCCAGCAACCCTTACGGGGGGGGTATTGGGACTGAAGCTTTCTTT | CASNPYGGGIGTEAFF
many | TRBJ2-7 | TRBV27 | NA | TGTGCCAGCAGTTTACGGTCAGAGGACGAGCAGTACTTC | CASSLRSEDEQYF
NA | TRBJ1-6 | TRBV5-6 | NA | TGTGCCAGCAGCTTGAACCCAAATTCACCCCTCCACTTT | CASSLNPNSPLHF
many | TRBJ1-1 | TRBV25-1 | NA | TGTGCCAGCAGTGAATCGGGAGCGACGAACACTGAAGCTTTCTTT | CASSESGATNTEAFF
NA | TRBJ1-1 | TRBV21-1 | NA | TGTGCCAGCAGCCTCCCTCCAGGGGCGGGGAACACTGAAGCTTTCTTT | CASSLPPGAGNTEAFF
NA | TRBJ2-1 | TRBV7-9 | TRBD1 | TGTGCCAGCAGCAAAAGGGGACAGGGGGTTGGTGAGCAGTTCTTC | CASSKRGQGVGEQFF
once | TRBJ2-5 | TRBV5-6 | NA | TGTGCCAGCAGCCGAGGCGAGGGGCTAGAGACCCAGTACTTC | CASSRGEGLETQYF
NA | TRBJ2-7 | TRBV19 | NA | TGTGCCAGTAGTCCTGGCACAGGCGACTACGAGCAGTACTTC | CASSPGTGDYEQYF
NA | TRBJ2-3 | TRBV9 | TRBD2 | TGTGCCAGCAGCGTAGAGGGACTAGCGGGGGGAGCCACAGATACGCAGTATTTT | CASSVEGLAGGATDTQYF
once | TRBJ2-1 | TRBV19 | NA | TGTGCCAGTACCCTAGGAGGGGGCCCCTACAATGAGCAGTTCTTC | CASTLGGGPYNEQFF
NA | TRBJ2-1 | TRBV11-3 | TRBD2 | TGTGCCAGCAGCCCCCAGGCTAGCGGGGGATACAATGAGCAGTTCTTC | CASSPQASGGYNEQFF
NA | TRBJ1-1 | TRBV5-1 | NA | TGCGCCAGCTCCTTTCGGCGACTGAACACTGAAGCTTTCTTT | CASSFRRLNTEAFF
NA | TRBJ2-6 | TRBV7-8 | NA | TGTGCCAGCAGCCCAGAAAGAATCTCTGGGGCCAACGTCCTGACTTTC | CASSPERISGANVLTF
NA | TRBJ1-5 | TRBV28 | NA | TGTGCCAGCAGGACCGGGACCCTCAATCAGCCCCAGCATTTT | CASRTGTLNQPQHF
NA | TRBJ1-1 | TRBV11-1 | NA | TGTGCCAGCGCCTCCCTAGCCGGGGCTTTCTTT | CASASLAGAFF
NA | TRBJ2-1 | TRBV28 | NA | TGTGCCAGCACCACTTTACCCCGATCGAATGAGCAGTTCTTC | CASTTLPRSNEQFF
NA | TRBJ1-2 | TRBV18 | TRBD1 | TGTGCCAGCTCAACCGGATTCGACAGGGTGGGCGGCTACACCTTC | CASSTGFDRVGGYTF
NA | TRBJ2-5 | TRBV25-1 | NA | TGTGCCAGCCTCTTCTCCGGGACCCAAGAGACCCAGTACTTC | CASLFSGTQETQYF
once | TRBJ2-1 | TRBV4-1 | NA | TGCGCCAGCAGCCAAGAGTTCCTAGGGCGGGTTTCCTACAATGAGCAGTTCTTC | CASSQEFLGRVSYNEQFF
NA | TRBJ2-7 | TRBV28 | NA | TGTGCCAGCAAGGGAGAACCCTCCTACGAGCAGTACTTC | CASKGEPSYEQYF
medium-sized | TRBJ1-5 | TRBV11-2 | TRBD1 | TGTGCCAGCAGCTTCTCCGTACTCCGGGACAGGGAATTTCTTCAGCCCCAGCATTTT | CASSFSVLRDREFLQPQHF
NA | TRBJ1-2 | TRBV4-1 | TRBD1 | TGCGCCAGCAGCCACTTACAGGGGGCTAGCTATGGCTACACCTTC | CASSHLQGASYGYTF
NA | TRBJ1-1 | TRBV7-9 | NA | TGTGCCAGCAGCTTAGAGGCGGCGAACACTGAAGCTTTCTTT | CASSLEAANTEAFF
NA | TRBJ1-1 | TRBV29-1 | TRBD1 | TGCAGCGTTCATACAGGGGCGCGGACTGAAGCTTTCTTT | CSVHTGARTEAFF
NA | TRBJ1-5 | TRBV28 | NA | TGTGCCAGCAGCCCGCGTATAGGGTCGGGCAATCAGCCCCAGCATTTT | CASSPRIGSGNQPQHF
NA | TRBJ2-7 | TRBV16 | TRBD1 | TGTGCCAGCAGTAAAAGGGGACAGGGAACGTCCTACGAGCAGTACTTC | CASSKRGQGTSYEQYF
NA | TRBJ1-1 | TRBV9 | NA | TGTGCCAGCAGCGTAGAGGCAGGAGTAGAGAACACTGAAGCTTTCTTT | CASSVEAGVENTEAFF
NA | TRBJ1-1 | TRBV6-1 | NA | TGTGCCAACACCTTATGGGAGAACACTGAAGCTTTCTTT | CANTLWENTEAFF
medium-sized | TRBJ1-4 | TRBV7-3 | NA | TGTGCCAGCAGCTTAAGGGCGGCAACTAATGAAAAACTGTTTTTT | CASSLRAATNEKLFF
NA | TRBJ1-5 | TRBV27 | NA | TGTGCCAGCAGTTACCTAGGGGGTAGCAATCAGCCCCAGCATTTT | CASSYLGGSNQPQHF
NA | TRBJ1-2 | TRBV5-5 | NA | TGTGCCAGCAGCTTGGGGACCCTGCACTATGGCTACACCTTC | CASSLGTLHYGYTF
few | TRBJ1-1 | TRBV14 | TRBD1 | TGTGCCAGCAGCCACCGACCTGCCAGGGGGCCTGAAGCTTTCTTT | CASSHRPARGPEAFF
once | TRBJ1-2 | TRBV29-1 | NA | TGCAGCGTTGTACAGGGAGATGGCTACACCTTC | CSVVQGDGYTF
NA | TRBJ2-7 | TRBV6-5 | NA | TGTGCCAGCACCTACGGGCAGGGGAAGGGCGAGCAGTACTTC | CASTYGQGKGEQYF
once | TRBJ1-5 | TRBV10-3 | NA | TGTGCCATCAGTGAGGATTGGCAGGAGGATCAGCCCCAGCATTTT | CAISEDWQEDQPQHF